Listed below are T cell receptor beta chains from one sample, sequenced in a study of radiation and T cells in renal cell carcinoma. Repertoires were generated with immunoSEQ multiplex PCR, while TCRdb's copy carries only in-frame clones and drops some. The sample shows 150,000 to 200,000 clones, about 87% of them seen only once. Specimen: blood, collected from a patient whose treatment included radiotherapy and nephrectomy. The origin of the receptors is a woman aged 45-60 years with renal cell carcinoma. The CDR3 runs from the conserved cysteine through the conserved F or W. Fields, in order: V gene, J gene, clone size, D gene, CDR3 protein, CDR3 DNA. A D gene is named only where the DNA matches it firmly. A row's size may be missing; if present it is once, few, many or a size class.

TRBV7-9	TRBJ1-2	-	-	CASSQTEGRDGYTF	TGTGCCAGCAGCCAGACCGAGGGGAGGGATGGCTACACCTTC
TRBV5-1	TRBJ2-7	once	-	CASSLVPGDEQYF	TGCGCCAGCAGCTTGGTGCCAGGGGATGAGCAGTACTTC
TRBV5-1	TRBJ2-5	once	-	CASSSGWGETQYF	TGCGCCAGCAGCTCGGGTTGGGGAGAGACCCAGTACTTC
TRBV30	TRBJ1-2	-	-	CAWSVSVGYGYTF	TGTGCCTGGAGTGTAAGTGTGGGCTATGGCTACACCTTC
TRBV15	TRBJ1-1	-	-	CATSRGGVRRSPEAFF	TGTGCCACCAGCAGAGGGGGTGTAAGACGGTCCCCTGAAGCTTTCTTT
TRBV6-1	TRBJ1-1	-	TRBD1	CASSTGLMNTEAFF	TGTGCCAGCTCGACAGGGCTTATGAACACTGAAGCTTTCTTT
TRBV28	TRBJ1-5	-	-	CASSSPGSNQPQHF	TGTGCCAGCAGTTCCCCCGGGAGCAATCAGCCCCAGCATTTT
TRBV27	TRBJ1-2	-	-	CASSFSGGYGYTF	TGTGCCAGCAGTTTTAGCGGGGGCTATGGCTACACCTTC
TRBV7-9	TRBJ1-1	-	-	CASSRGTENTEAFF	TGTGCCAGCAGCCGGGGGACGGAGAACACTGAAGCTTTCTTT
TRBV7-2	TRBJ2-1	-	-	CASSLGTGYNEQFF	TGTGCCAGCAGCTTAGGGACGGGTTACAATGAGCAGTTCTTC
TRBV10-3	TRBJ1-1	-	TRBD1	CAISEVQGATEAFF	TGTGCCATCAGTGAGGTTCAGGGGGCGACTGAAGCTTTCTTT
TRBV30	TRBJ1-5	-	TRBD1	CAWSVNRGGQPQHF	TGTGCCTGGAGTGTAAACAGAGGGGGCCAGCCCCAGCATTTT
TRBV7-7	TRBJ1-3	-	TRBD1	CASSSGTAGNTIYF	TGTGCTAGCAGCTCCGGGACAGCAGGAAACACCATATATTTT
TRBV19	TRBJ1-5	-	TRBD1	CASSQTGFSAQHF	TGTGCCAGTAGTCAGACAGGGTTTTCAGCCCAGCATTTT
TRBV5-5	TRBJ1-4	-	TRBD1	CATRRDSQEKLFF	TGTGCCACCAGACGGGACAGTCAGGAAAAACTGTTTTTT
TRBV7-9	TRBJ2-5	-	TRBD1	CASSFPLTGLETQYF	TGTGCCAGCAGCTTCCCTTTGACAGGGCTAGAGACCCAGTACTTC
TRBV5-6	TRBJ1-2	-	-	CASSIFGTAYGYTF	TGTGCCAGCAGCATATTTGGGACTGCCTATGGCTACACCTTC
TRBV30	TRBJ1-4	-	TRBD1	CAWSDQGATNEKLFF	TGTGCCTGGAGTGACCAGGGGGCAACTAATGAAAAACTGTTTTTT
TRBV2	TRBJ1-4	once	-	CASSKLQGTNEKLFF	TGTGCCAGCAGTAAACTACAGGGAACTAATGAAAAACTGTTTTTT
TRBV12-5	TRBJ1-2	-	-	CASGSPYRTNYGYTF	TGTGCTAGTGGTTCGCCTTACAGGACTAACTATGGCTACACCTTC
TRBV7-2	TRBJ2-7	-	TRBD2	CASSLEGLAGGPQYF	TGTGCCAGCAGCTTGGAGGGTCTAGCGGGGGGCCCGCAGTACTTC
TRBV18	TRBJ2-7	-	TRBD1	CASSPRQGAYEQYF	TGTGCCAGCTCACCACGACAGGGGGCCTACGAGCAGTACTTC
TRBV6-5	TRBJ1-2	many	-	CASSYSGAVGYGYTF	TGTGCCAGCAGTTACTCCGGGGCGGTGGGCTATGGCTACACCTTC
TRBV7-9	TRBJ1-2	-	TRBD1	CASSRTGANYGYTF	TGTGCCAGCAGCAGGACAGGGGCTAACTATGGCTACACCTTC
TRBV10-1	TRBJ1-3	-	-	CASSESGETRGSGNTIYF	TGCGCCAGCAGTGAGTCGGGTGAAACCAGGGGCTCTGGAAACACCATATATTTT
TRBV2	TRBJ1-5	-	-	CASSEARDSRSNQPQHF	TGTGCCAGCAGTGAAGCGCGAGACAGTCGGAGCAATCAGCCCCAGCATTTT
TRBV5-1	TRBJ2-7	-	TRBD2	CASSFWGRGDPKSEQYF	TGCGCCAGCAGCTTCTGGGGGCGGGGGGACCCCAAGAGCGAGCAGTACTTC
TRBV30	TRBJ2-1	-	-	CAWSVGDYNEQFF	TGTGCCTGGAGTGTCGGAGACTACAATGAGCAGTTCTTC
TRBV18	TRBJ1-1	-	TRBD1	CASSRSTGESTEAFF	TGTGCCAGCTCAAGATCAACAGGGGAAAGCACTGAAGCTTTCTTT
TRBV11-2	TRBJ2-3	-	TRBD2	CASSVVAGGVTDTQYF	TGTGCCAGCAGCGTAGTAGCGGGGGGCGTCACAGATACGCAGTATTTT
TRBV7-9	TRBJ1-2	-	-	CASSLITWGYTF	TGTGCCAGCAGCCTAATTACTTGGGGCTACACCTTC
TRBV14	TRBJ1-1	once	-	CASSQELEGPEAFF	TGTGCCAGCAGCCAAGAACTCGAGGGGCCTGAAGCTTTCTTT
TRBV5-6	TRBJ2-7	-	TRBD1	CASSALTGTYEQYF	TGTGCCAGCAGCGCACTGACAGGGACCTACGAGCAGTACTTC
TRBV2	TRBJ1-5	-	TRBD1	CASNPDRASNQPQHF	TGTGCCAGCAATCCCGACAGGGCGAGCAATCAGCCCCAGCATTTT
TRBV6-1	TRBJ1-5	-	-	CASSEGTGLIRPQHF	TGTGCCAGCAGTGAAGGGACGGGCTTAATTCGGCCCCAGCATTTT
TRBV11-2	TRBJ1-1	-	-	CASSSLRGEAFF	TGTGCCAGCAGCTCTCTTCGCGGAGAAGCTTTCTTT
TRBV7-2	TRBJ2-2	once	TRBD1	CASSSSPLTGVGTGELFF	TGTGCCAGCAGCTCGTCCCCACTTACAGGGGTAGGCACCGGGGAGCTGTTTTTT
TRBV5-1	TRBJ2-1	-	TRBD2	CASSPGGSYNEQFF	TGCGCCAGCAGCCCGGGGGGGTCCTACAATGAGCAGTTCTTC
TRBV29-1	TRBJ1-1	-	-	CSVTKAPNTEAFF	TGCAGCGTTACTAAAGCTCCGAACACTGAAGCTTTCTTT
TRBV5-1	TRBJ1-1	-	TRBD1	CASSRDRGQSTEAFF	TGCGCCAGCAGCCGGGACAGGGGCCAGAGCACTGAAGCTTTCTTT
TRBV18	TRBJ2-5	-	-	CASSQYQETQYF	TGTGCCAGCTCACAGTACCAAGAGACCCAGTACTTC
TRBV7-9	TRBJ1-6	-	-	CASSSDSDNSPLHF	TGTGCCAGCAGCTCCGACAGTGATAATTCACCCCTCCACTTT
TRBV7-8	TRBJ1-4	-	-	CASSSGDSTNEKLFF	TGTGCCAGCAGCTCTGGGGACTCGACTAATGAAAAACTGTTTTTT
TRBV5-4	TRBJ2-1	-	-	CASSLDLGDEQFF	TGTGCCAGCAGCTTGGACCTCGGGGATGAGCAGTTCTTC
TRBV11-2	TRBJ2-7	-	TRBD1	CASRNPGQRGYEQYF	TGTGCCAGCAGAAATCCGGGACAGAGAGGCTACGAGCAGTACTTC
TRBV19	TRBJ2-2	-	-	CASSIDGSRRTGELFF	TGTGCCAGTAGTATTGACGGGAGTAGAAGGACCGGGGAGCTGTTTTTT
TRBV5-1	TRBJ1-4	once	-	CASSLEPDEKLFF	TGCGCCAGCAGCTTGGAACCCGATGAAAAACTGTTTTTT
TRBV11-2	TRBJ2-7	-	-	CASSSDTTYEQYF	TGTGCCAGCAGCAGCGACACTACCTACGAGCAGTACTTC
TRBV18	TRBJ2-2	-	-	CASSPTVTGELFF	TGTGCCAGCTCACCGACAGTGACCGGGGAGCTGTTTTTT
TRBV4-3	TRBJ1-3	few	-	CASSQDRSSGNTIYF	TGCGCCAGCAGCCAAGACAGGAGCTCTGGAAACACCATATATTTT
TRBV7-3	TRBJ2-1	-	-	CASSLGLATEQFF	TGTGCCAGCAGCTTGGGTCTAGCGACTGAGCAGTTCTTC
TRBV7-2	TRBJ1-2	-	-	CASSSDRIYGYTF	TGTGCCAGCAGCTCGGACAGAATCTATGGCTACACCTTC
TRBV2	TRBJ2-4	-	-	CASSEGGGHRQYF	TGTGCCAGCAGTGAAGGGGGAGGACACAGACAGTACTTC
TRBV6-6	TRBJ1-2	-	-	CASNTFGGHGCTF	TGTGCCAGCAACACCTTTGGGGGCCACGGCTGCACCTTC
TRBV6-1	TRBJ2-1	-	TRBD2	CASGLASSYNEQFF	TGTGCCAGCGGACTAGCGAGCTCCTACAATGAGCAGTTCTTC